This T cell receptor beta chain appears in the sequencing data of a study of blood T cells in healthy people across ages. General study points: Unknown CMV status may confound age-related changes in expanded clones.

This clonotype was observed a handful of times. Its antigen is not known. Germline values: CDR1 DFQATT, CDR2 SNEGSKA (reference sequence). Trimming shortened V by 2 bases and J by 4 bases, and 11 bases separated the two germline ends. The CDR3 is made up of 13 amino acids. It was with a sample-barcoded 5' primer and a J-beta primer mix that a second PCR of roughly 7 to 12 cycles was run. TCRdb re-derived calls from the 5' RACE reads in MiXCR, one entry per CDR3 protein. The repertoire holds 1.8 million or so distinct CDR3 sequences, roughly 43% seen once, with 20% to 25% in the top ten. The genes are TRBV20-1 and TRBJ1-1; a possible D gene is TRBD1 (6 bases). Sample: blood. This clonotype was obtained from a human donor in good health. The CDR3 here is CSARYREGTEAFF. The CDR3 DNA is TGCAGTGCTAGATACAGGGAAGGCACTGAAGCTTTCTTT.